A single sample gave rise to the 30 T cell receptor beta chains below, sequenced in a study of CD8 T cells in ankylosing spondylitis (dated by TCRdb to 2016 to 2017). The method was 5' RACE. TCRdb shows the sequencer as Illumina HiSeq 2500. The raw public data were reprocessed by TCRdb itself: fastp quality trimming at Q25, MiXCR clonotype calling, in-frame beta chains only. For every CDR3 protein sequence, its rows merge into one entry that carries the most common genes and DNA. A total of 250,000 to 400,000 distinct CDR3 sequences appear in this sample, under 14% of them only once. The ten largest clonotypes hold roughly 9.1% of the sample. Material: blood, either unsorted or a sorted T cell fraction (not recorded which). These TCRs come from a female donor with ankylosing spondylitis or in good health (not recorded which).

This clonotype was found a few times. The chain's CDR3 is CASSQEPLAEQFF. For the CDR3, the DNA is TGTGCCAGCAGCCAAGAACCCCTAGCCGAGCAGTTCTTC. The chain employs TRBV3-1 and TRBJ2-1; TRBD2 is a possible D gene (5 bases). The germline V gene has CDR1 LGHDT and CDR2 YNNKEL (reference sequence). The CDR3 sequence is 13 residues long. V was cut by 0 bases and J by 10 bases, with 10 bases left in between.

The rearrangement uses TRBV18 and TRBJ2-5; the D is unclear. V lost 3 bases, J lost 4 bases, and 9 bases lay in between. Germline CDR1 reads KGHSH; CDR2 reads LQKENI. The CDR3 is made up of 13 amino acids. The CDR3 DNA follows: TGTGCCAGCTCACCCACCCTGGGAGAGACCCAGTACTTC. Amino acids: CASSPTLGETQYF.

This rearrangement joins TRBV5-1 to TRBJ2-7, with D possibly called TRBD1 or TRBD2 (5 bases each). The V end lost 2 bases, the J end lost 5 bases, and 14 bases lay between the germline ends. The CDR3 loop spans 14 amino acids. Germline V gene lookup returns CDR1 SGHRS and CDR2 YFSETQ. The CDR3 DNA is TGCGCCAGCAGCTTTGGTCGGGGCGCGGACGAGCAGTACTTC. The encoded protein is CASSFGRGADEQYF.

The V and J genes are TRBV7-6 and TRBJ2-3; TRBD2 aligns across 15 bases. The CDR3 covers 17 residues. The junction had 7 bases not matched to a gene; V was cut back by 4 bases and J by 5 bases. From germline, CDR1 is SGHVS and CDR2 FNYEAQ. The chain's CDR3 is CASSWTGLAGGRDTQYF. The CDR3 nucleotides are TGTGCCAGCAGCTGGACTGGACTAGCGGGGGGGCGAGATACGCAGTATTTT.

This clonotype has only a few counts. V and J are TRBV20-1 and TRBJ2-7, with D possibly matching TRBD1 (6 bases). With 4 bases removed from V and 5 bases from J, the gap between germline ends came to 18 bases. This CDR3 has 14 amino acids. Germline CDR1 is DFQATT and CDR2 is SNEGSKA (reference sequence). CDR3 nucleotide sequence: TGCAGTGCTACCGCGGCACAGGGCGGACACGAGCAGTACTTC. It encodes CSATAAQGGHEQYF.

This clonotype has only a few counts. Sequence at one end of the junction differs from germline and may be a read error. DNA for the CDR3: TGCTGTGCTAGACCGGCGCCGGGACAGGGTCCTCATACTAACTATGGCTACACCTTC. As protein: CCARPAPGQGPHTNYGYTF. The chain carries TRBV20-1 and TRBJ1-2, with 9 bases fitting TRBD1. Germline V lookup: CDR1 DFQATT, CDR2 SNEGSKA (reference sequence). There are 19 residues in the CDR3.

This clonotype was found many times. The chain has TRBV5-1 and TRBJ2-3; D possibly corresponds to TRBD2 (6 bases). Deletions cut 2 bases from V and 0 bases from J, with 13 bases between. Germline V lookup: CDR1 SGHRS, CDR2 YFSETQ. The CDR3 is 16 residues long. The CDR3 DNA reads TGCGCCAGCAGCTTTATGGGGGGAACTAGCACAGATACGCAGTATTTT. Protein: CASSFMGGTSTDTQYF.

This sequence joins TRBV15 and TRBJ1-5; maybe TRBD1 (6 bases). V dropped 1 base and J dropped 4 bases, with 23 bases sitting between them. The length of the CDR3 is 19 residues. Per the germline V gene, CDR1 is LNHNV and CDR2 is YYDKDF (reference sequence). The CDR3 region is CATSRGRDRILILNQPQHF. The CDR3, as DNA: TGTGCCACCAGCAGAGGTCGAGACAGGATATTGATTCTTAATCAGCCCCAGCATTTT.

This clonotype has a handful of counts. The chain employs TRBV3-1 and TRBJ1-2, with a possible D match to TRBD1 (5 bases). Trimming cost V 4 bases and J 2 bases, with 17 bases left between them. In germline, CDR1 is LGHDT, CDR2 YNNKEL (reference sequence). The length of the CDR3 is 16 residues. This CDR3 is CASSPGTMYLNYGYTF. The CDR3 coding sequence is TGTGCCAGCAGCCCCGGGACGATGTATTTGAACTATGGCTACACCTTC.

V and J are TRBV5-5 and TRBJ1-1; 7 bases map to TRBD1. Trimming took 4 bases from V and 7 from J; bases not matched to a gene: 4. CDR1 SGHKS and CDR2 YYEKEE come from the germline V gene (reference sequence). The CDR3 has 12 amino acids. CDR3 residues: CASSHRGLEAFF. The CDR3 bases are TGTGCCAGCAGCCACAGGGGACTTGAAGCTTTCTTT.

This clonotype was observed a single time. The chain links TRBV4-3 to TRBJ2-1; perhaps TRBD2 as D (5 bases). Germline V CDR1 and CDR2: LGHNA, YSLEER. This CDR3 region has 17 residues. With 0 bases removed from V and 4 bases from J, the gap between germline ends came to 16 bases. In DNA, the CDR3 is TGCGCCAGCAGCCAAGATTTCGGACTCCCCCTTTACAATGAGCAGTTCTTC. As protein: CASSQDFGLPLYNEQFF.

This clonotype was recorded at least ten times. V usage is TRBV20-1 and J usage is TRBJ1-2; D perhaps matches TRBD1 (5 bases). This CDR3 is built from 12 residues. The germline V gene encodes CDR1 DFQATT and CDR2 SNEGSKA (reference sequence). Trimming took 3 bases from V and 7 from J, leaving 12 bases between them. The CDR3 loop is CSARDGARGYTF. The CDR3 DNA follows: TGCAGTGCTAGGGACGGGGCTCGTGGCTACACCTTC.

This clonotype was found once. This chain connects TRBV29-1 to TRBJ2-4; 9 bases agree with TRBD2. This CDR3 contains 15 residues. CDR1 and CDR2 from the germline V gene are SQVTM and ANQGSEA. With 0 bases clipped from V and 7 bases from J, the junction kept 7 bases outside the gene matches. The CDR3 nucleotides read TGCAGCGTTGAAGATCGGAAGCGGGAGGCGAACATTCAGTACTTC. This encodes CSVEDRKREANIQYF.

In this sample, this clonotype turned up many times. This CDR3 reads CATIPGEKLFF. The CDR3 nucleotides are TGTGCCACCATTCCCGGCGAAAAACTGTTTTTT. The V gene is TRBV24-1, the J gene TRBJ1-4, with D unresolved. Germline V gives CDR1 KGHDR, CDR2 SFDVKD. The CDR3 sequence is 11 residues long. The V gene lost 8 bases and the J gene lost 8 bases, with 8 bases spanning the gap.

This clonotype occurred many times. The V gene is TRBV5-1, the J gene TRBJ1-6, with no clear D. V shed 7 bases and J shed 5 bases, with 10 bases lying between them. Germline V CDR1 and CDR2: SGHRS, YFSETQ. This CDR3 comprises 13 residues. Here the CDR3 DNA reads TGCGCCAGCCGGGGTACCGATAATTCACCCCTCCACTTT. Translated: CASRGTDNSPLHF.

The chain has TRBV30 and TRBJ1-1, with D perhaps TRBD1 (5 bases). The CDR3 consists of 13 residues. Per the germline V gene, CDR1 is GTSNPN and CDR2 is SVGIG (reference sequence). V was trimmed by 0 bases and J by 5 bases, leaving 10 bases between them. The CDR3 sequence: CAWSVAGRTEAFF. As DNA, the CDR3 is TGTGCCTGGAGTGTCGCAGGGAGGACTGAAGCTTTCTTT.

This clonotype was found many times. The chain is built from TRBV12-3 or TRBV12-4 and TRBJ1-3; tentatively, D is TRBD1 (6 bases). The CDR3 loop spans 16 amino acids. V was cut by 5 bases and J by 0 bases, with 14 bases left in between. DNA for the CDR3: TGTGCCAGCAGTATCTCGGGACACAACTCTGGAAACACCATATATTTT. This gives the protein CASSISGHNSGNTIYF.

DNA for the CDR3: TGTGCCAGCAGTTACGGCACGGCTAGCGGGGGGGCGAAGACCCAGTACTTC. It specifies CASSYGTASGGAKTQYF. The rearrangement links TRBV6-5 to TRBJ2-5, with 12 bases fitting TRBD2. This CDR3 is 17 amino acids long. With V trimmed by 2 bases and J by 6 bases, 10 bases remained unmatched. In germline, CDR1 is MNHEY, CDR2 SVGAGI.

There are many counts of this clonotype. The chain combines TRBV3-1 with TRBJ1-2; 7 bases are a match to TRBD1. This CDR3 contains 14 residues. CDR1 and CDR2 from the germline V gene are LGHDT and YNNKEL (reference sequence). J gave up 2 bases and V 4 bases, and 4 bases lay outside the gene matches. CDR3 DNA: TGTGCCAGCAGCCGCTCAGGGGGAAACTATGGCTACACCTTC. It specifies CASSRSGGNYGYTF.

The table lists this clonotype with many counts. V usage is TRBV5-1 and J usage is TRBJ1-1, with D possibly matching TRBD1 (6 bases). In germline, CDR1 is SGHRS, CDR2 YFSETQ. Trimming pared 0 bases from V and 1 base from J, leaving 10 bases between. CDR3 size: 15 residues. The CDR3 region has the DNA TGCGCCAGCAGCTTGGCTGCAGGGGCGAACACTGAAGCTTTCTTT. Encoded protein: CASSLAAGANTEAFF.

The table lists this clonotype with many counts. V gene TRBV5-1 combines with J gene TRBJ2-2; D is unresolved. V lost 0 bases to trimming and J lost 8 bases, with 11 bases between them. The CDR3 is 14 residues long. The germline V gene encodes CDR1 SGHRS and CDR2 YFSETQ. The CDR3 loop reads CASSLAPAAGELFF. Here the CDR3 DNA reads TGCGCCAGCAGCTTGGCGCCTGCAGCAGGGGAGCTGTTTTTT.

This clonotype was counted at least ten times. The gene calls are TRBV7-8 and TRBJ2-2; a weak D match, TRBD1 (6 bases). The V end lost 2 bases, the J end lost 4 bases, and 11 bases lay between the germline ends. Germline V lookup: CDR1 SGHVS, CDR2 FQNEAQ. The CDR3 sequence is 15 residues long. The CDR3 loop is CASSLRDTGTGELFF. CDR3 DNA: TGTGCCAGCAGCTTAAGGGACACCGGCACCGGGGAGCTGTTTTTT.

The chain couples TRBV10-3 to TRBJ2-3; the D is unclear. V lost 5 bases, J lost 4 bases, and 7 bases lay in between. Germline V gives CDR1 ENHRY, CDR2 SYGVKD. The CDR3 contains 12 residues. The CDR3 reads CAISRWADTQYF. CDR3 DNA sequence: TGTGCCATCAGTCGTTGGGCAGATACGCAGTATTTT.

There are many counts of this clonotype. Sequence at one end of the junction differs from germline and may be a read error. The chain joins TRBV28 to TRBJ2-3; D gene uncertain. The CDR3 has 16 residues. CDR1 MDHEN and CDR2 SYDVKM come from the germline V gene. The CDR3 is CASSLSIAWGTDTQYF. The CDR3 DNA is TGTGCCAGCAGCTTATCAATAGCATGGGGCACAGATACGCAGTATTTT.

This clonotype was picked up a small number of times. The chain is built from TRBV3-1 and TRBJ1-2, with D possibly being TRBD1 (5 bases). This CDR3 has 15 amino acids. Looked up from germline, CDR1 is LGHDT and CDR2 is YNNKEL (reference sequence). Deletions cut 3 bases from V and 6 bases from J, with 17 bases between. The CDR3 reads CASSQQGNWANGYTF. The CDR3 DNA sequence: TGTGCCAGCAGCCAGCAGGGCAATTGGGCGAATGGCTACACCTTC.

The rearrangement uses TRBV20-1 and TRBJ1-4, with D perhaps matching TRBD1 (5 bases). This CDR3 has 15 amino acids. Deletions cut 5 bases from V and 7 bases from J, with 20 bases between. The germline V gene has CDR1 DFQATT and CDR2 SNEGSKA (reference sequence). In nucleotides, the CDR3 is TGCAGTGCTGGACGTCCCGGGACCGCGGGTGAAAAACTGTTTTTT. Its protein is CSAGRPGTAGEKLFF.

This clonotype was picked up a small number of times. V and J are TRBV3-1 and TRBJ2-3; no clear D. The CDR3 consists of 13 residues. V dropped 4 bases and J dropped 6 bases, with 11 bases sitting between them. Germline V gives CDR1 LGHDT, CDR2 YNNKEL (reference sequence). The CDR3 is CASSRIIADTQYF. The CDR3 DNA reads TGTGCCAGCAGCCGAATAATCGCGGATACGCAGTATTTT.

This clonotype came up many times. The V gene is TRBV7-9, the J gene TRBJ2-2; 7 bases match TRBD1. From germline, CDR1 is SEHNR and CDR2 FQNEAQ (reference sequence). The CDR3 runs 15 residues. The V segment lost 5 bases and the J segment 3 bases; nucleotides outside the gene matches: 6. The CDR3 loop is CASSHRDSYTGELFF. The CDR3 DNA follows: TGTGCCAGCAGCCATCGGGACAGCTACACCGGGGAGCTGTTTTTT.

This clonotype was detected only a few times. The chain combines TRBV12-3 or TRBV12-4 with TRBJ1-3; no definite D call. Trimming stripped 5 bases from V and 4 bases from J, with 18 bases between. This CDR3 has 16 amino acids. This chain's CDR3 is CASSASRAPGGNTIYF. In DNA, the CDR3 is TGTGCCAGCAGTGCTTCCCGGGCCCCGGGGGGAAACACCATATATTTT.

This clonotype has at least ten counts. The V and J genes are TRBV28 and TRBJ2-7; D gene unclear. Germline V lookup: CDR1 MDHEN, CDR2 SYDVKM. V was trimmed by 5 bases and J by 0 bases, leaving 11 bases between them. The CDR3 contains 14 residues. The CDR3 reads CASSPPSGSYEQYF. The CDR3 DNA follows: TGTGCCAGCAGTCCTCCCTCGGGCTCCTACGAGCAGTACTTC.